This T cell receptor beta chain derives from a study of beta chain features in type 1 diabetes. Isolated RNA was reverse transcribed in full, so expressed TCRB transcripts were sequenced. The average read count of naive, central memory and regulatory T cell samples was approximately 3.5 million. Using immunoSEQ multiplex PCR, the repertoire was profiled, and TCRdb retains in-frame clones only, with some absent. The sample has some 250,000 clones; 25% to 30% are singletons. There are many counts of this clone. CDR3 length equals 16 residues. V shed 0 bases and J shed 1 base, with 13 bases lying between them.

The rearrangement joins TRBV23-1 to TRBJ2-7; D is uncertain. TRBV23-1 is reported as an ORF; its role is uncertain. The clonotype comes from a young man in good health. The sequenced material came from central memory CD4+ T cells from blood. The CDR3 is CASSQSERRKSYEQYF. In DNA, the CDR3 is TGCGCCAGCAGTCAATCGGAACGGCGGAAGTCCTACGAGCAGTACTTC.